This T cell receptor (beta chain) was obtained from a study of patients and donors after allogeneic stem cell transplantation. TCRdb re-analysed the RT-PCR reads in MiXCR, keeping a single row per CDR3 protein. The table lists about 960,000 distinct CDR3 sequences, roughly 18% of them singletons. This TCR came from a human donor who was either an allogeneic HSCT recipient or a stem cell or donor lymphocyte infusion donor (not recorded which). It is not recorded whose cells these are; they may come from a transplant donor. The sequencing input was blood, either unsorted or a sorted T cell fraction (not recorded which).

In DNA form, the CDR3 reads TGTGCCAGCCGCTTGAGGGGGAAGGGTGGCTACACCTTC. This sequence encodes CASRLRGKGGYTF. The chain combines TRBV6-1 with TRBJ1-2; TRBD1 is a possible D gene (6 bases). The CDR3 length is 13 residues. The V gene lost 8 bases and the J gene lost 7 bases, with 17 bases spanning the gap. CDR1 and CDR2 (germline): MNHNS, SASEGT.